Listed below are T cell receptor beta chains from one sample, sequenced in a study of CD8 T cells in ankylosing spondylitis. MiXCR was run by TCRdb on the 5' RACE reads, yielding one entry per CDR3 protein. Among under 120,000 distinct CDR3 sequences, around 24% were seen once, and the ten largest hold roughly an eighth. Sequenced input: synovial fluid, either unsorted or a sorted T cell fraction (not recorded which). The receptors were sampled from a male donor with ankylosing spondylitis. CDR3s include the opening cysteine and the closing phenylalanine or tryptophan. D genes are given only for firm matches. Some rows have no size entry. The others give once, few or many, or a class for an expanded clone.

cdr3_aa: CASSPMREETQYF
cdr3_nt: TGTGCCAGCTCACCAATGCGGGAGGAGACCCAGTACTTC
v_call: TRBV18
j_call: TRBJ2-5
d_call: TRBD2
clone_size: .

cdr3_aa: CASRQQGVDYGYTF
cdr3_nt: TGTGCCAGCAGACAACAGGGGGTCGACTATGGCTACACCTTC
v_call: TRBV6-2/TRBV6-3
j_call: TRBJ1-2
d_call: TRBD1
clone_size: .

cdr3_aa: CSALIGGGQTGELFF
cdr3_nt: TGCAGTGCCCTTATCGGTGGGGGCCAAACCGGGGAGCTGTTTTTT
v_call: TRBV20-1
j_call: TRBJ2-2
d_call: .
clone_size: .

cdr3_aa: CATSAEGPGETQYF
cdr3_nt: TGTGCCACCAGTGCAGAGGGTCCCGGGGAGACCCAGTACTTC
v_call: TRBV24-1
j_call: TRBJ2-5
d_call: .
clone_size: .

cdr3_aa: CATSREVSGELFF
cdr3_nt: TGTGCCACCAGCAGAGAAGTCTCCGGGGAGCTGTTTTTT
v_call: TRBV15
j_call: TRBJ2-2
d_call: .
clone_size: .

cdr3_aa: CASTPSGNTIYF
cdr3_nt: TGTGCCAGCACCCCCTCGGGAAACACCATATATTTT
v_call: TRBV12-3/TRBV12-4
j_call: TRBJ1-3
d_call: .
clone_size: .

cdr3_aa: CAISESGPRGGVESSYEQYF
cdr3_nt: TGTGCCATCAGTGAGTCGGGACCTCGGGGGGGAGTGGAGAGCTCCTACGAGCAGTACTTC
v_call: TRBV10-3
j_call: TRBJ2-7
d_call: TRBD2
clone_size: .

cdr3_aa: CSARDLRAGELFF
cdr3_nt: TGCAGTGCTAGAGATCTAAGGGCCGGGGAGCTGTTTTTT
v_call: TRBV20-1
j_call: TRBJ2-2
d_call: .
clone_size: many

cdr3_aa: CASSAGISGNTIYF
cdr3_nt: TGTGCCAGCAGTGCCGGGATCTCTGGAAACACCATATATTTT
v_call: TRBV12-3/TRBV12-4
j_call: TRBJ1-3
d_call: .
clone_size: many

cdr3_aa: CATSRDGRTYNEQFF
cdr3_nt: TGTGCCACCAGCAGAGACGGGAGAACCTACAATGAGCAGTTCTTC
v_call: TRBV15
j_call: TRBJ2-1
d_call: .
clone_size: .

cdr3_aa: CASSYIGRSYEQYF
cdr3_nt: TGTGCCAGCAGTTACATCGGACGCTCCTACGAGCAGTACTTC
v_call: TRBV6-2/TRBV6-3
j_call: TRBJ2-7
d_call: .
clone_size: .

cdr3_aa: CSAVGTGGTEAFF
cdr3_nt: TGCAGTGCTGTCGGGACAGGGGGCACTGAAGCTTTCTTT
v_call: TRBV20-1
j_call: TRBJ1-1
d_call: TRBD1
clone_size: few

cdr3_aa: CASSLVEGLSNEQFF
cdr3_nt: TGTGCCAGCAGCTTGGTAGAGGGCCTAAGCAATGAGCAGTTCTTC
v_call: TRBV5-5
j_call: TRBJ2-1
d_call: .
clone_size: .

cdr3_aa: CSVQSRDSYKEQYF
cdr3_nt: TGCAGCGTGCAAAGTCGGGACAGCTATAAGGAGCAGTACTTC
v_call: TRBV29-1
j_call: TRBJ2-7
d_call: TRBD1
clone_size: .

cdr3_aa: CAISSLNTEAFF
cdr3_nt: TGTGCCATCAGTTCCTTGAACACTGAAGCTTTCTTT
v_call: TRBV10-3
j_call: TRBJ1-1
d_call: .
clone_size: many

cdr3_aa: CATSRERITGSEAFF
cdr3_nt: TGTGCCACCAGCAGAGAAAGAATTACAGGGAGTGAAGCTTTCTTT
v_call: TRBV15
j_call: TRBJ1-1
d_call: .
clone_size: .

cdr3_aa: CASSLMETQYF
cdr3_nt: TGTGCCAGCAGCTTGATGGAGACCCAGTACTTC
v_call: TRBV5-8
j_call: TRBJ2-5
d_call: .
clone_size: .

cdr3_aa: CASSSPTSEKFADTQYF
cdr3_nt: TGCGCCAGCAGCTCACCAACGTCGGAAAAGTTCGCAGATACGCAGTATTTT
v_call: TRBV5-1
j_call: TRBJ2-3
d_call: .
clone_size: .

cdr3_aa: CASRGSAGTDTQYF
cdr3_nt: TGTGCCAGCAGGGGCTCGGCAGGGACAGATACGCAGTATTTT
v_call: TRBV6-1
j_call: TRBJ2-3
d_call: .
clone_size: .

cdr3_aa: CASSLGQYNSPLHF
cdr3_nt: TGCGCCAGCAGCTTGGGACAGTATAATTCACCCCTCCACTTT
v_call: TRBV5-1
j_call: TRBJ1-6
d_call: .
clone_size: .

cdr3_aa: CASSFQGDTEAFF
cdr3_nt: TGTGCCAGCAGCTTCCAGGGGGACACTGAAGCTTTCTTT
v_call: TRBV11-2
j_call: TRBJ1-1
d_call: TRBD1
clone_size: .

cdr3_aa: CASSVDVDGLAGGFNEQFF
cdr3_nt: TGTGCCAGCAGCGTAGATGTCGACGGACTAGCGGGAGGTTTTAATGAGCAGTTCTTC
v_call: TRBV9
j_call: TRBJ2-1
d_call: TRBD2
clone_size: .

cdr3_aa: CATSNYGTSGSLTDTQYF
cdr3_nt: TGTGCCACCAGTAATTACGGGACTAGCGGGAGTCTCACAGATACGCAGTATTTT
v_call: TRBV24-1
j_call: TRBJ2-3
d_call: TRBD2
clone_size: .

cdr3_aa: CASSQLSGRAGEQFF
cdr3_nt: TGTGCCAGCAGTCAACTTAGCGGGAGGGCCGGTGAGCAGTTCTTC
v_call: TRBV12-3/TRBV12-4
j_call: TRBJ2-1
d_call: TRBD2
clone_size: few

cdr3_aa: CASSPGTGNYNEQFF
cdr3_nt: TGTGCCAGCAGCCCAGGGACAGGGAACTACAATGAGCAGTTCTTC
v_call: TRBV7-2
j_call: TRBJ2-1
d_call: TRBD1
clone_size: .

cdr3_aa: CASSSTRGDSRSGNTDTQYF
cdr3_nt: TGTGCCAGCAGCTCGACGAGGGGGGACTCAAGATCCGGGAACACAGATACGCAGTATTTT
v_call: TRBV7-8
j_call: TRBJ2-3
d_call: .
clone_size: many

cdr3_aa: CASGRTSGNTDTQYF
cdr3_nt: TGTGCTAGTGGAAGGACTAGCGGGAACACAGATACGCAGTATTTT
v_call: TRBV12-5
j_call: TRBJ2-3
d_call: TRBD2
clone_size: .

cdr3_aa: CASSIQGLTGEKLFF
cdr3_nt: TGTGCCAGCAGCATACAGGGCCTTACTGGCGAAAAACTGTTTTTT
v_call: TRBV9
j_call: TRBJ1-4
d_call: .
clone_size: few

cdr3_aa: CSASGAGAWKTDTQYF
cdr3_nt: TGCAGCGCTTCTGGGGCGGGAGCATGGAAGACAGATACGCAGTATTTT
v_call: TRBV29-1
j_call: TRBJ2-3
d_call: TRBD2
clone_size: .

cdr3_aa: CASRWTGGTGELFF
cdr3_nt: TGTGCCAGCAGGTGGACAGGCGGCACCGGGGAGCTGTTTTTT
v_call: TRBV12-3/TRBV12-4
j_call: TRBJ2-2
d_call: TRBD1
clone_size: .

cdr3_aa: CASSEAPSGRLDNEQFF
cdr3_nt: TGTGCCAGCAGTGAAGCCCCTAGCGGGAGGTTAGACAATGAGCAGTTCTTC
v_call: TRBV2
j_call: TRBJ2-1
d_call: TRBD2
clone_size: .

cdr3_aa: CASIPAGSTDTQYF
cdr3_nt: TGTGCCAGCATTCCTGCGGGCAGCACAGATACGCAGTATTTT
v_call: TRBV12-3/TRBV12-4
j_call: TRBJ2-3
d_call: .
clone_size: .

cdr3_aa: CATSLAAGELFF
cdr3_nt: TGTGCCACCAGTCTAGCCGCCGGGGAGCTGTTTTTT
v_call: TRBV24-1
j_call: TRBJ2-2
d_call: .
clone_size: few

cdr3_aa: CSVGGTSEATTDTQYF
cdr3_nt: TGCAGCGTTGGGGGGACTAGCGAAGCCACGACAGATACGCAGTATTTT
v_call: TRBV29-1
j_call: TRBJ2-3
d_call: TRBD2
clone_size: .

cdr3_aa: CASTPEVNYEQYF
cdr3_nt: TGTGCTAGCACCCCGGAGGTGAACTACGAGCAGTACTTC
v_call: TRBV2
j_call: TRBJ2-7
d_call: .
clone_size: .

cdr3_aa: CASNGGGRETQYF
cdr3_nt: TGTGCCAGCAATGGTGGGGGGAGAGAGACCCAGTACTTC
v_call: TRBV2
j_call: TRBJ2-5
d_call: .
clone_size: few

cdr3_aa: CSARDRLAGGRFF
cdr3_nt: TGCAGTGCTAGAGATCGGTTGGCGGGAGGCCGGTTCTTC
v_call: TRBV20-1
j_call: TRBJ2-1
d_call: TRBD2
clone_size: .

cdr3_aa: CSARKGWRTRDNEQFF
cdr3_nt: TGCAGTGCTAGAAAAGGGTGGCGGACTAGGGACAATGAGCAGTTCTTC
v_call: TRBV20-1
j_call: TRBJ2-1
d_call: TRBD2
clone_size: .

cdr3_aa: CASSAAGGGGEKLFF
cdr3_nt: TGCGCCAGCAGCGCGGCAGGGGGAGGTGGTGAAAAACTGTTTTTT
v_call: TRBV5-1
j_call: TRBJ1-4
d_call: TRBD1
clone_size: few

cdr3_aa: CASSSGPFPQGLFF
cdr3_nt: TGTGCCAGCAGCTCTGGACCCTTCCCGCAAGGCTTGTTTTTT
v_call: TRBV9
j_call: TRBJ2-2
d_call: .
clone_size: few

cdr3_aa: CSASTSGSTDTQYF
cdr3_nt: TGCAGTGCTAGCACTAGCGGGAGTACAGATACGCAGTATTTT
v_call: TRBV20-1
j_call: TRBJ2-3
d_call: TRBD2
clone_size: .

cdr3_aa: CSALGQGTYNEQFF
cdr3_nt: TGCAGTGCTTTAGGACAGGGAACCTACAATGAGCAGTTCTTC
v_call: TRBV20-1
j_call: TRBJ2-1
d_call: TRBD1
clone_size: many

cdr3_aa: CASSPPLQGSPLHF
cdr3_nt: TGCGCCAGCAGCCCCCCCCTTCAGGGTTCACCCCTCCACTTT
v_call: TRBV5-1
j_call: TRBJ1-6
d_call: .
clone_size: .

cdr3_aa: CASSHRLAGGTNEQFF
cdr3_nt: TGCGCCAGCAGCCATCGACTAGCGGGAGGGACGAATGAGCAGTTCTTC
v_call: TRBV5-1
j_call: TRBJ2-1
d_call: TRBD2
clone_size: .

cdr3_aa: CASSQQSDNALGYTF
cdr3_nt: TGCGCCAGCAGCCAGCAGTCGGACAACGCTCTTGGCTACACCTTC
v_call: TRBV5-1
j_call: TRBJ1-2
d_call: .
clone_size: many